One T cell receptor (beta chain) is described in this entry. What antigen it recognizes has not been identified. No clone much larger than this one lies a single base away; base qualities are absent. The protocol used for the library was PCR. For sequencing, an Illumina HiSeq 2500 was employed. TCR libraries were prepared with molecular barcoding, using unique molecular identifiers to normalize TCRbeta repertoire quantification. TCRdb reprocessing: public reads trimmed at Q25 with fastp, clones called with MiXCR, in-frame beta chains kept. Rows are combined by CDR3 protein, so each entry shows the most common genes and DNA. Present in this sample are about 370,000 distinct CDR3 sequences, 20% of which were seen just once. The ten largest make up less than 4.5% of the sample. The data derive from a study of T-cell reconstitution after alpha-beta-depleted transplantation in children (dated by TCRdb to the mid-2010s). With respect to the entire study: Using TCR repertoire profiling, the study quantitatively followed how T-cell immune reconstitution unfolded in children after TCRalphabeta/CD19-depleted allogeneic hematopoietic cell transplantation.

The sequencing here drew on PBMCs from the stem cell graft donor, taken from the stem cell graft. The sequence was obtained from a human donor who donated a stem cell graft to a child with acute myeloid leukemia.

The nucleotide sequence reads TGTGCCAGCTCTCCATCCCGGGACAGCCCTTACAATGAGCAGTTCTTC. This is translated as CASSPSRDSPYNEQFF. The chain couples TRBV18 to TRBJ2-1, and 7 bases in between align with TRBD1. V trim: 6 bases; J trim: 4 bases; unmatched bases: 12. The CDR3 goes from the cysteine to the phenylalanine over 16 residues. The retained sequence is limited to the CDR3, 48 bases, with the frame set at the first base. The CDR1 and CDR2 encoded by the germline V gene are KGHSH and LQKENI.